Presented here are 22 T cell receptor beta chains from one specimen sequenced in a study of blood T cell repertoires in COVID-19. The data were produced by immunoSEQ multiplex PCR, yet TCRdb's version contains in-frame clones alone and is incomplete. Of about 200,000 clones listed, around 84% are singletons. Sequenced material: PBMCs or T cells enriched from blood (not recorded which). The receptors were sampled from a man aged 40-49 years who had recovered from COVID-19.

The chain joins TRBV6-5 to TRBJ2-7, with a tentative D call TRBD1 (6 bases). Trimming shortened V by 2 bases and J by 2 bases, and 10 bases separated the two germline ends. The CDR3 consists of 14 residues. CDR1 MNHEY and CDR2 SVGAGI come from the germline V gene. The CDR3 region is CASSYGTIPYEQYF. The CDR3 nucleotides are TGTGCCAGCAGTTACGGGACAATCCCCTACGAGCAGTACTTC.

This chain connects TRBV6-5 to TRBJ1-1; D is undetermined. The CDR3 runs to 13 residues. V lost 1 base to trimming and J lost 3 bases, with 6 bases between them. CDR1 is MNHEY and CDR2 is SVGAGI in the germline V gene. The CDR3 nucleotides are TGTGCCAGCAGTTACTTCCGGGACACTGAAGCTTTCTTT. Its protein is CASSYFRDTEAFF.

This clone was detected only once. The V and J genes are TRBV15 and TRBJ2-1, with 10 bases fitting TRBD2. Germline lookup yields CDR1 LNHNV and CDR2 YYDKDF (reference sequence). The CDR3 has 13 residues. V gave up 3 bases and J gave up 9 bases; unmatched junction bases: 2. CDR3 in amino acids: CATSRLAGAEQFF. For the CDR3, the DNA is TGTGCCACCAGCAGGCTAGCGGGAGCTGAGCAGTTCTTC.

CDR3 sequence reads: CASSQRQGVNQPQHF. DNA of the CDR3: TGTGCCAGCAGTCAAAGACAGGGGGTTAATCAGCCCCAGCATTTT. This chain joins TRBV6-6 and TRBJ1-5; 9 bases map to TRBD1. The CDR3 extends over 15 amino acids. Germline CDR1 reads MNHNY; CDR2 reads SVGAGI (reference sequence). Unmatched junction bases numbered 6, after V lost 5 bases and J lost 4 bases.

The J gene is TRBJ2-7, the V gene TRBV19; the D gene is possibly TRBD2 (6 bases). Germline lookup yields CDR1 LNHDA and CDR2 SQIVND (reference sequence). Trimming removed 4 bases at V and 2 bases at J, with 12 bases between. The CDR3 length is 14 residues. The CDR3 here is CASSTRDLPYEQYF. DNA for the CDR3: TGTGCCAGTAGTACTCGGGACTTACCCTACGAGCAGTACTTC.

The V call is TRBV4-1, the J call TRBJ2-1; TRBD2 matches at 9 bases. This CDR3 region has 17 residues. The V gene end was trimmed by 0 bases and the J gene end by 6 bases; junction bases not matched to a gene: 9. Germline V CDR1 and CDR2: MGHRA, YSYEKL. The CDR3 region has the DNA TGCGCCAGCAGCCAAGACGCGGGAGGGCCATGTTCCAATGAGCAGTTCTTC. Protein sequence: CASSQDAGGPCSNEQFF.

The CDR3, as DNA: TGTGCCAGCAGTTACTCCATCTCCCTGGACAGCCTTTCCAAAGGGAGTGGCTACACCTTC. Translated: CASSYSISLDSLSKGSGYTF. This chain joins TRBV6-2 or TRBV6-3 and TRBJ1-2, with a tentative D call TRBD1 (6 bases). Trimming shortened V by 0 bases and J by 7 bases, and 30 bases separated the two germline ends. The length of the CDR3 is 20 residues. Germline assignment: CDR1 MNHEY and CDR2 SVGEGT.

This chain links TRBV3-1 (or the pseudogene TRBV3-2) with TRBJ2-7, with 9 bases lining up with TRBD1. J gave up 4 bases and V 4 bases, and 8 bases lay outside the gene matches. The CDR3 covers 15 residues. Germline lookup yields CDR1 LGHDT and CDR2 YNNKEL (reference sequence). DNA for the CDR3: TGTGCCAGCAGCCGTGGACAGGGGTCGATTTACGAGCAGTACTTC. It codes for CASSRGQGSIYEQYF.

This clone was detected once. This sequence joins TRBV24-1 and TRBJ1-2; D perhaps matches TRBD1 (6 bases). V shed 4 bases and J shed 4 bases, with 9 bases lying between them. Germline V CDR1 and CDR2: KGHDR, SFDVKD. The CDR3 has 13 residues. CDR3 coding DNA: TGTGCCACCAGTGAGGCAGGGGCCTATGGCTACACCTTC. It yields the protein CATSEAGAYGYTF.

The V call is TRBV7-8, the J call TRBJ2-1; 13 bases are a match to TRBD2. CDR3 size: 15 residues. The J segment lost 8 bases and the V segment lost 1 base, leaving 2 bases of the junction unmatched. CDR1 SGHVS and CDR2 FQNEAQ come from the germline V gene. In DNA form, the CDR3 reads TGTGCCAGCAGCTTAGGGACTAGCGGGAGTTATGAGCAGTTCTTC. Its translation: CASSLGTSGSYEQFF.

This clone was detected once. CDR3 region: CASSEVVAGGGEQYF. The CDR3 DNA follows: TGTGCCAGCAGTGAAGTCGTAGCGGGAGGGGGGGAGCAGTACTTC. The V call is TRBV6-1, the J call TRBJ2-7, with 11 bases that match TRBD2. Trimming removed 1 base from V and 7 bases from J; junction bases left unmatched: 6. The CDR3 contains 15 residues. From germline, CDR1 is MNHNS and CDR2 SASEGT.

This clone showed up just a few times. J is TRBJ1-4 and V is TRBV29-1; tentative D call: TRBD1 (6 bases). V was clipped by 4 bases and J by 5 bases, with 11 bases between them. The CDR3 consists of 13 residues. The V gene's germline CDR1 is SQVTM and CDR2 ANQGSEA. The CDR3 loop is CSVGSQGNEKLFF. CDR3 in DNA: TGCAGCGTTGGCTCACAGGGAAATGAAAAACTGTTTTTT.

This chain links TRBV2 with TRBJ1-2; 9 bases are a match to TRBD1. CDR1 and CDR2 (germline): SNHLY, FYNNEI. The CDR3 totals 15 residues. Trimming removed 2 bases from V and 4 bases from J; junction bases left unmatched: 5. The CDR3 protein is CASSEKGQGFYGYTF. Here the CDR3 DNA reads TGTGCCAGCAGTGAAAAGGGACAGGGATTCTATGGCTACACCTTC.

The chain links TRBV2 to TRBJ1-5; TRBD1 is a possible D gene (5 bases). CDR1 is SNHLY, CDR2 FYNNEI, per germline. This CDR3 has 13 residues. The germline V and J ends were trimmed by 6 bases and 4 bases, with 10 bases remaining between them. CDR3 nucleotide sequence: TGTGCCAGCAGAGGACACGGTAATCAGCCCCAGCATTTT. Translating gives CASRGHGNQPQHF.

This sequence joins TRBV2 and TRBJ2-6; D remains unclear. Per the germline V gene, CDR1 is SNHLY and CDR2 is FYNNEI. V dropped 4 bases and J dropped 0 bases, with 7 bases sitting between them. CDR3 length equals 15 residues. Here the CDR3 reads CASSGGFSGANVLTF. The CDR3 coding sequence is TGTGCCAGCAGTGGCGGATTCTCTGGGGCCAACGTCCTGACTTTC.

This clone turned up a few times. This chain joins TRBV6-1 and TRBJ2-5, with TRBD1 matching over 7 bases. The junction had 5 bases not matched to a gene; V was cut back by 2 bases and J by 2 bases. Germline assignment: CDR1 MNHNS and CDR2 SASEGT. This CDR3 spans 15 amino acids. In nucleotides, the CDR3 is TGTGCCAGCAGTGAATATGGACAGGTTCAAGAGACCCAGTACTTC. This codes for CASSEYGQVQETQYF.

CDR3 nucleotides: TGTGCCAGCAGTCGGGGACAGGTGACCTCTGGGGCCAACGTCCTGACTTTC. Protein: CASSRGQVTSGANVLTF. The chain has TRBV6-6 and TRBJ2-6; 8 bases agree with TRBD1. Per the germline V gene, CDR1 is MNHNY and CDR2 is SVGAGI (reference sequence). The CDR3 contains 17 residues. J lost 0 bases, V lost 5 bases, and 6 bases had no gene match.

The chain uses TRBV5-1 and TRBJ1-1, with D perhaps matching TRBD1 (6 bases). V lost 1 base and J 5 bases, leaving 9 bases between the germline ends. Per germline, CDR1 SGHRS and CDR2 YFSETQ. The CDR3 is 13 residues long. The CDR3 DNA reads as TGCGCCAGCAGCTTGACAGGGCGGACTGAAGCTTTCTTT. This gives the protein CASSLTGRTEAFF.

This clone occurred once. The V and J genes are TRBV11-2 and TRBJ2-2, with 9 nucleotides matching TRBD1. With V trimmed by 5 bases and J by 3 bases, 4 bases remained unmatched. Per the germline V gene, CDR1 is SGHAT and CDR2 is FQNNGV. The CDR3 has 15 residues. CDR3 protein: CASSLDRGYTGELFF. In DNA form, the CDR3 reads TGTGCCAGCAGCCTGGACAGGGGTTACACCGGGGAGCTGTTTTTT.

This chain links TRBV2 with TRBJ1-4, with a tentative D call TRBD1 (5 bases). The CDR3 totals 13 residues. Germline-derived CDR1 and CDR2 are SNHLY and FYNNEI. Trimming removed 3 bases at V and 10 bases at J, with 12 bases between. As DNA, the CDR3 is TGTGCCAGCAGTGAGACACGGGGGGGAAAACTGTTTTTT. This translates into CASSETRGGKLFF.

The chain recombines TRBV7-2 with TRBJ1-1; a weak D match, TRBD1 (6 bases). Trimming took off 1 base at V and 0 bases at J, with 12 bases between the two ends. Germline V gene lookup returns CDR1 SGHTA and CDR2 FQGNSA. The CDR3 sequence is 16 residues long. CDR3 region: CASSLVNRVVNTEAFF. Here the CDR3 DNA reads TGTGCCAGCAGCTTAGTAAACAGGGTGGTGAACACTGAAGCTTTCTTT. The whole variable domain, filled in from reference TRBV7-2 and TRBJ1-1, reads GAGVSQSPSNKVTEKGKDVELRCDPISGHTALYWYRQSLGQGLEFLIYFQGNSAPDKSGLPSDRFSAERTGGSVSTLTIQRTQQEDSAVYLCASSLVNRVVNTEAFFGQGTRLTVV.

V is TRBV11-2 and J is TRBJ2-7, with 9 bases matching TRBD1. After removal of 5 bases from V and 3 bases from J, the junction contained 11 bases not matched to a gene. Germline assignment: CDR1 SGHAT and CDR2 FQNNGV. The CDR3 has 16 amino acids. CDR3 in DNA: TGTGCCAGCAGCGCGTGGCCGAGGGACAGGGACTACGAGCAGTACTTC. It translates to CASSAWPRDRDYEQYF.